What follows are 16 T cell receptor beta chains derived from one specimen sequenced in a study of blood T cell repertoires in COVID-19. Produced via immunoSEQ multiplex PCR; TCRdb's table is partial and in-frame only. Of approximately 170,000 clones in the sample, under 85% were seen once. Material for sequencing was PBMCs or T cells enriched from blood (not recorded which). Receptors originate from a man aged 45-65 years who had recovered from COVID-19.

V usage is TRBV19 and J usage is TRBJ1-1; 7 bases fit TRBD1. The CDR3 runs to 13 residues. Germline values: CDR1 LNHDA, CDR2 SQIVND (reference sequence). The V and J ends lost 10 bases and 6 bases, in that order; junction bases with no gene match: 11. The CDR3 region is CATGQAPLAEAFF. The CDR3 coding sequence is TGTGCCACCGGACAGGCGCCTTTGGCTGAAGCTTTCTTT. The full variable domain, with the rest looked up from reference TRBV19 and TRBJ1-1, is DGGITQSPKYLFRKEGQNVTLSCEQNLNHDAMYWYRQDPGQGLRLIYYSQIVNDFQKGDIAEGYSVSREKKESFPLTVTSAQKNPTAFYLCATGQAPLAEAFFGQGTRLTVV.

The V and J genes are TRBV19 and TRBJ2-2; 8 nucleotides line up with TRBD2. V was pared by 5 bases and J by 6 bases, with 5 bases of the junction left unmatched. This CDR3 region has 14 residues. Germline V gene lookup returns CDR1 LNHDA and CDR2 SQIVND (reference sequence). CDR3 DNA: TGTGCCAGTAGTTTCACAGCGGGGGCCGGGGAGCTGTTTTTT. This encodes CASSFTAGAGELFF.

This sequence joins TRBV7-8 and TRBJ2-5; perhaps TRBD1 as D (6 bases). This CDR3 spans 15 amino acids. Between the trimmed V and J ends, which lost 5 bases and 1 base, there was a span of 14 bases. Germline-derived CDR1 and CDR2 are SGHVS and FQNEAQ. The CDR3 DNA reads TGTGCCAGCAGCCGACTCCCGGACAGCCAAGAGACCCAGTACTTC. It is translated as CASSRLPDSQETQYF.

The chain has TRBV5-4 and TRBJ1-2; D is perhaps TRBD1 (5 bases). This CDR3 is 17 amino acids long. V gave up 6 bases and J gave up 2 bases, with 23 bases separating them. Per the germline V gene, CDR1 is SGHNT and CDR2 is YYREEE (reference sequence). For the CDR3, the DNA is TGTGCCAGCACCCTTGGGGGTGCGGGACGGGTAAACTATGGCTACACCTTC. Protein product: CASTLGGAGRVNYGYTF.

The gene calls are TRBV5-1 and TRBJ1-2; 7 bases agree with TRBD1. CDR1 SGHRS and CDR2 YFSETQ come from the germline V gene. V lost 5 bases to trimming and J lost 4 bases; unmatched junction nucleotides: 5. The CDR3 is 13 residues long. This CDR3 is CASRRTGVYGYTF. CDR3 coding DNA: TGCGCCAGCAGACGTACAGGGGTCTATGGCTACACCTTC.

This chain joins TRBV6-2 or TRBV6-3 and TRBJ1-2, with 11 bases matching TRBD1. The germline gives CDR1 MNHEY, CDR2 SVGEGT. The CDR3 consists of 15 residues. J lost 4 bases, V lost 2 bases, and 3 bases had no gene match. DNA of the CDR3: TGTGCCAGCAGTTACCGAGGACAGGGGGCCTATGGCTACACCTTC. This codes for CASSYRGQGAYGYTF.

The chain employs TRBV12-3 or TRBV12-4 and TRBJ2-5; no firm D call. The germline V and J ends were trimmed by 3 bases and 6 bases, with 8 bases remaining between them. This CDR3 has 12 residues. The CDR3 coding sequence is TGTGCCAGCAGTTTCCCCAGGCAGACCCAGTACTTC. It yields the protein CASSFPRQTQYF.

The chain is built from TRBV4-1 and TRBJ2-2, with D possibly being TRBD2 (5 bases). The V end lost 5 bases, the J end lost 0 bases, and 13 bases lay between the germline ends. Germline values: CDR1 MGHRA, CDR2 YSYEKL. There are 16 residues in the CDR3. As DNA, the CDR3 is TGCGCCAGCAGCTCTCCCGGGGTATCGAACACCGGGGAGCTGTTTTTT. This sequence encodes CASSSPGVSNTGELFF.

This clone showed up just a few times. The chain is built from TRBV9 and TRBJ2-7; 10 bases align to TRBD2. Germline V gene sequence: CDR1 SGDLS, CDR2 YYNGEE. The CDR3 spans 16 residues. V gave up 0 bases and J gave up 6 bases; unmatched junction bases: 9. CDR3 residues: CASSVAPSGLALEQYF. In nucleotides, the CDR3 is TGTGCCAGCAGCGTAGCTCCCTCGGGACTAGCGCTCGAGCAGTACTTC. The full variable domain, rest sourced from reference TRBV9 and TRBJ2-7, is DSGVTQTPKHLITATGQRVTLRCSPRSGDLSVYWYQQSLDQGLQFLIQYYNGEERAKGNILERFSAQQFPDLHSELNLSSLELGDSALYFCASSVAPSGLALEQYFGPGTRLTVT.

The rearrangement joins TRBV10-2 to TRBJ2-2; the D gene is possibly TRBD1 (5 bases). The CDR3 has 15 amino acids. Germline V gene data show CDR1 as WSHSY and CDR2 as SAAADI. Deletions cut 5 bases from V and 7 bases from J, with 17 bases between. The DNA of the CDR3 is TGCGCCAGCAGTCTTGTTGGTCAGGGCGGCGGGGAGCTGTTTTTT. Translating it yields CASSLVGQGGGELFF.

The chain employs TRBV18 and TRBJ2-1, with D possibly being TRBD1 (5 bases). The CDR3 runs to 17 residues. Germline CDR1 and CDR2: KGHSH and LQKENI. The V end lost 3 bases, the J end lost 7 bases, and 22 bases lay between the germline ends. CDR3 DNA: TGTGCCAGCTCACCCTCCCCCGGCAGGGCGATGAGAAATGAGCAGTTCTTC. The encoded protein is CASSPSPGRAMRNEQFF. Supplemented by reference TRBV18 and TRBJ2-1, the full variable domain reads NAGVMQNPRHLVRRRGQEARLRCSPMKGHSHVYWYRQLPEEGLKFMVYLQKENIIDESGMPKERFSAEFPKEGPSILRIQQVVRGDSAAYFCASSPSPGRAMRNEQFFGPGTRLTVL.

This clone was recorded only once. The J gene is TRBJ1-2, the V gene TRBV11-2; 7 bases are shared with TRBD1. The CDR3 spans 14 residues. V was clipped by 3 bases and J by 8 bases; unmatched bases: 9. Per the germline V gene, CDR1 is SGHAT and CDR2 is FQNNGV. This chain's CDR3 is CASSFRTGEEGYTF. The DNA for the CDR3 is TGTGCCAGCAGCTTCCGTACAGGGGAGGAAGGCTACACCTTC.

The J gene is TRBJ2-3, the V gene TRBV11-2, with 7 positions matching TRBD1. Germline CDR1 SGHAT, CDR2 FQNNGV. The CDR3 is 14 amino acids. V gave up 5 bases and J gave up 2 bases; unmatched junction bases: 4. CDR3 residues: CASSRDSITDTQYF. The CDR3 bases are TGTGCCAGCAGCCGGGACAGTATCACAGATACGCAGTATTTT.

The chain uses TRBV30 and TRBJ2-2, with 9 bases matching TRBD1. The germline V gene has CDR1 GTSNPN and CDR2 SVGIG (reference sequence). The CDR3 is 15 residues long. Trimming took 6 bases from V and 4 from J; bases not matched to a gene: 9. CDR3 nucleotide sequence: TGTGCCTGTACTATCCGGGACAGGGCCACCGGGGAGCTGTTTTTT. Translated, it gives CACTIRDRATGELFF.

This clone has just a few counts. The same CDR3 also results from other DNA sequences found in this sample. The chain couples TRBV5-5 to TRBJ1-6, with 8 bases fitting TRBD1. Trimming removed 2 bases from V and 3 bases from J; junction bases left unmatched: 4. Germline CDR1 and CDR2: SGHKS and YYEKEE (reference sequence). The CDR3 has 16 amino acids. The CDR3 loop is CASSFGQGFYNSPLHF. CDR3 nucleotide sequence: TGTGCCAGCAGCTTTGGACAGGGCTTCTATAATTCACCCCTCCACTTT. Looking up the rest from reference TRBV5-5 and TRBJ1-6 gives the full variable domain: DAGVTQSPTHLIKTRGQQVTLRCSPISGHKSVSWYQQVLGQGPQFIFQYYEKEERGRGNFPDRFSARQFPNYSSELNVNALLLGDSALYLCASSFGQGFYNSPLHFGNGTRLTVT.

In this sample, this clone turned up a few times. The chain is built from TRBV28 and TRBJ1-1, with D hard to call. The germline CDR1 and CDR2 sequences are MDHEN and SYDVKM. The CDR3 extends over 15 amino acids. V was pared by 5 bases and J by 7 bases, with 20 bases between. The CDR3 nucleotides read TGTGCCAGCAGTCTCGACCCCAGGCGACCAAATGAAGCTTTCTTT. Encoded protein: CASSLDPRRPNEAFF.